A single sample is the source of the 14 T cell receptor beta chains below, sequenced in a study of shared clonotypes between healthy human individuals. The repertoire was sequenced with immunoSEQ multiplex PCR; TCRdb's copy has only in-frame clones and lacks some. The table includes 1.6 million or so clones, approximately 98.5% detected once. The sequencing sample was made of naive CD4+ T cells sorted from blood. Subset reported: CD45RA+ positively selected. These receptors were taken from a man aged 25-45 years in good health.

The chain carries TRBV13 and TRBJ2-3; 9 bases match TRBD1. The CDR3 totals 15 residues. Germline CDR1 and CDR2: PRHDT and FYEKMQ (reference sequence). The J segment lost 1 base and the V segment lost 5 bases, leaving 4 bases of the junction unmatched. CDR3 sequence (DNA): TGTGCCAGCAGCAGAACAGGGGGCCGCACAGATACGCAGTATTTT. It translates to CASSRTGGRTDTQYF. The variable domain in full, completed from reference TRBV13 and TRBJ2-3, reads AAGVIQSPRHLIKEKRETATLKCYPIPRHDTVYWYQQGPGQDPQFLISFYEKMQSDKGSIPDRFSAQQFSDYHSELNMSSLELGDSALYFCASSRTGGRTDTQYFGPGTRLTVL.

This clone was picked up one time. This chain joins TRBV7-8 and TRBJ2-5, with 12 bases lining up with TRBD2. The CDR3 runs 17 residues. Germline lookup yields CDR1 SGHVS and CDR2 FQNEAQ. V shed 4 bases and J 5 bases; nucleotides not matched to a gene: 11. This CDR3 reads CASSSGLAGGPRETQYF. CDR3 bases: TGTGCCAGCAGCTCCGGTCTAGCGGGAGGGCCGAGGGAGACCCAGTACTTC. Looking up the rest from reference TRBV7-8 and TRBJ2-5 gives the full variable domain: GAGVSQSPRYKVAKRGQDVALRCDPISGHVSLFWYQQALGQGPEFLTYFQNEAQLDKSGLPSDRFFAERPEGSVSTLKIQRTQQEDSAVYLCASSSGLAGGPRETQYFGPGTRLLVL.

This chain links TRBV29-1 with TRBJ1-2; perhaps TRBD1 as D (5 bases). The V and J ends lost 6 bases and 6 bases respectively, with 11 bases between them. The CDR3 extends over 11 amino acids. CDR1 SQVTM and CDR2 ANQGSEA come from the germline V gene. The CDR3 region is CSVHSGHGYTF. CDR3 nucleotide sequence: TGCAGCGTACATTCAGGGCATGGCTACACCTTC.

The chain combines TRBV5-1 with TRBJ2-2; TRBD2 aligns across 10 bases. The germline CDR1 and CDR2 sequences are SGHRS and YFSETQ. The CDR3 contains 18 residues. V dropped 2 bases and J dropped 0; count of bases not matched to a gene: 7. The CDR3 DNA follows: TGCGCCAGCAGCTTCTGGACTAGCGGAAGCGCGAACACCGGGGAGCTGTTTTTT. It specifies CASSFWTSGSANTGELFF.

The chain uses TRBV15 and TRBJ2-3; 14 positions agree with TRBD2. CDR3 length: 17 residues. V gave up 1 base and J gave up 4 bases; unmatched junction bases: 4. Per germline, CDR1 LNHNV and CDR2 YYDKDF (reference sequence). The CDR3 DNA reads as TGTGCCACCAGCAGAGCCGAGGGACTAGCGGGAGCAGATACGCAGTATTTT. Amino acids: CATSRAEGLAGADTQYF.

This sequence joins TRBV18 and TRBJ2-5; no clear D gene. The CDR3 runs 14 residues. V gave up 6 bases and J gave up 1 base, with 12 bases separating them. Germline CDR1 and CDR2: KGHSH and LQKENI. CDR3 bases: TGTGCCAGCTCCCAAGGACGAACCCAAGAGACCCAGTACTTC. Translation: CASSQGRTQETQYF.

The chain carries TRBV7-2 and TRBJ2-1, with 7 bases aligning to TRBD2. V gave up 5 bases and J gave up 0 bases; unmatched junction bases: 4. Germline-derived CDR1 and CDR2 are SGHTA and FQGNSA. The CDR3 consists of 15 residues. CDR3 DNA: TGTGCCAGCAGCCGGCTAGCGGACTCCTACAATGAGCAGTTCTTC. This gives the protein CASSRLADSYNEQFF. Complete variable domain (other parts from reference TRBV7-2 and TRBJ2-1): GAGVSQSPSNKVTEKGKDVELRCDPISGHTALYWYRQSLGQGLEFLIYFQGNSAPDKSGLPSDRFSAERTGGSVSTLTIQRTQQEDSAVYLCASSRLADSYNEQFFGPGTRLTVL.

V usage is TRBV2 and J usage is TRBJ2-1, with 7 bases matching TRBD1. With 8 bases clipped from V and 4 bases from J, the junction kept 11 bases outside the gene matches. The CDR3 length is 15 residues. Per the germline V gene, CDR1 is SNHLY and CDR2 is FYNNEI. CDR3 protein: CASLVPGTAYNEQFF. CDR3 coding DNA: TGTGCCAGCCTTGTTCCCGGGACAGCATACAATGAGCAGTTCTTC.

The rearrangement joins TRBV5-6 to TRBJ2-7, with 10 bases identical to TRBD2. V shed 1 base, J shed 3 bases, and the junction held 4 bases outside the gene matches. There are 15 residues in the CDR3. Per the germline V gene, CDR1 is SGHDT and CDR2 is YYEEEE. DNA for the CDR3: TGTGCCAGCAGCTTGCTAGCGGGAGTGAGCTACGAGCAGTACTTC. The encoded protein is CASSLLAGVSYEQYF.

The chain combines TRBV2 with TRBJ2-3, with D possibly TRBD1 on 7 matching bases. Germline values: CDR1 SNHLY, CDR2 FYNNEI. The CDR3 sequence is 13 residues long. V lost 6 bases, J lost 5 bases, and 12 bases lay in between. The DNA for the CDR3 is TGTGCCAGCAGGCGGGACAGCGAAGATACGCAGTATTTT. Encoded protein: CASRRDSEDTQYF.

The V call is TRBV28, the J call TRBJ1-4; possible D gene TRBD1, 5 bases. V lost 7 bases to trimming and J lost 2 bases, with 11 bases between them. CDR1 and CDR2 (germline): MDHEN, SYDVKM. CDR3 size: 14 residues. This chain's CDR3 is CASTMGVTNEKLFF. For the CDR3, the DNA is TGTGCCAGCACCATGGGGGTTACTAATGAAAAACTGTTTTTT. The full variable domain, with the rest looked up from reference TRBV28 and TRBJ1-4, is DVKVTQSSRYLVKRTGEKVFLECVQDMDHENMFWYRQDPGLGLRLIYFSYDVKMKEKGDIPEGYSVSREKKERFSLILESASTNQTSMYLCASTMGVTNEKLFFGSGTQLSVL.

The rearrangement uses TRBV5-8 and TRBJ1-5; weak D call: TRBD1 (6 bases). From germline, CDR1 is SGHTS and CDR2 YDEGEE. Deletions cut 4 bases from V and 0 bases from J, with 17 bases between. This CDR3 comprises 17 residues. CDR3: CASSLWGGLYSNQPQHF. The CDR3 region has the DNA TGTGCCAGCAGCCTCTGGGGGGGGCTCTATAGCAATCAGCCCCAGCATTTT.

This clone was seen a single time. V and J are TRBV9 and TRBJ2-3; D is unresolved. The CDR3 is 20 residues long. V was pared by 0 bases and J by 0 bases, with 23 bases between. Germline CDR1 is SGDLS and CDR2 is YYNGEE. The CDR3, as DNA: TGTGCCAGCAGCGTAGCTCCCCGAGCTCCTCCTTCTGGGAGCACAGATACGCAGTATTTT. Translating gives CASSVAPRAPPSGSTDTQYF. The variable domain in full, completed from reference TRBV9 and TRBJ2-3, reads DSGVTQTPKHLITATGQRVTLRCSPRSGDLSVYWYQQSLDQGLQFLIQYYNGEERAKGNILERFSAQQFPDLHSELNLSSLELGDSALYFCASSVAPRAPPSGSTDTQYFGPGTRLTVL.

V gene TRBV5-1 combines with J gene TRBJ2-5; TRBD2 matches 11 bases. The CDR3 extends over 17 amino acids. V trimming: 2 bases; J trimming: 4 bases; junction bases outside the gene matches: 10. Germline CDR1 and CDR2: SGHRS and YFSETQ. CDR3 loop: CASSFRLAGPPGETQYF. CDR3 bases: TGCGCCAGCAGCTTCAGACTAGCGGGACCTCCAGGAGAGACCCAGTACTTC.